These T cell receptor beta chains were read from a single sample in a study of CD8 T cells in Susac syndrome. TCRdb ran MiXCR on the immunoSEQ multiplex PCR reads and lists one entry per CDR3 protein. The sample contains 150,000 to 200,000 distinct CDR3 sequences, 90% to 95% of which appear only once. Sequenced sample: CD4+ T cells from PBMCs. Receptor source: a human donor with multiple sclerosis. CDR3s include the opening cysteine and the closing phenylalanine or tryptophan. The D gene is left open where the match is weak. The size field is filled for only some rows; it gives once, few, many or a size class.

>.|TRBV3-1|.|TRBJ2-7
CASSLRGTDEQYF
TGTGCCAGCAGCCTAAGGGGTACCGACGAGCAGTACTTC
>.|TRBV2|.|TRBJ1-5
CASQTYGGNQPQHF
TGTGCCAGCCAGACGTACGGGGGCAATCAGCCCCAGCATTTT
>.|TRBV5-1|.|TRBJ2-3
CASSPREAADTQYF
TGCGCCAGCAGCCCCCGCGAGGCGGCAGATACGCAGTATTTT
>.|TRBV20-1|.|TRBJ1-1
CSAGGLVNTEAFF
TGCAGTGCCGGGGGGCTGGTGAACACTGAAGCTTTCTTT
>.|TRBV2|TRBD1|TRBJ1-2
CASSVGTGMTAGGYTF
TGTGCCAGCAGTGTGGGGACAGGTATGACCGCCGGAGGCTACACCTTC
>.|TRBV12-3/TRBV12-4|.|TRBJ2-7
CASSPDPGPTAHEQYF
TGTGCCAGCAGTCCTGACCCGGGACCGACTGCCCACGAGCAGTACTTC
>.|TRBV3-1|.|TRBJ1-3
CASSQERVNTIYF
TGTGCCAGCAGCCAAGAGAGAGTGAACACCATATATTTT
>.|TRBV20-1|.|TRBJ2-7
CSASVPGTNGEQYF
TGCAGTGCTAGCGTACCAGGGACAAACGGCGAGCAGTACTTC
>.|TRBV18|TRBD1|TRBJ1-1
CASSPYGQGNTEAFF
TGTGCCAGCTCACCCTACGGACAGGGGAACACTGAAGCTTTCTTT
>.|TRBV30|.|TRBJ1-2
CAWDEPEGGKGGYTF
TGTGCCTGGGATGAGCCCGAGGGGGGAAAAGGAGGCTACACCTTC
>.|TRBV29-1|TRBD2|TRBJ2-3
CSAASGSGSIDTQYF
TGCAGCGCCGCATCGGGTAGCGGGAGTATTGATACGCAGTATTTT
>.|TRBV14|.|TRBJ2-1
CASSRGPSSYNEQFF
TGTGCCAGCAGCCGGGGCCCCAGCTCCTACAATGAGCAGTTCTTC
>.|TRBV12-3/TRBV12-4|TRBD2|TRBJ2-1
CASSSSGSRNEQFF
TGTGCCAGCAGTTCAAGCGGGAGTAGAAATGAGCAGTTCTTC
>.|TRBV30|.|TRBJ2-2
CAWNRDFSTGELFF
TGTGCCTGGAATCGGGACTTTTCCACCGGGGAGCTGTTTTTT
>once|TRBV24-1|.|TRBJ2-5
CATSRGMETQYF
TGTGCCACCAGTCGGGGTATGGAGACCCAGTACTTC
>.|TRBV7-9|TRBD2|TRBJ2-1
CATVSGAFSYNEQFF
TGTGCCACCGTTAGCGGGGCCTTCTCCTACAATGAGCAGTTCTTC
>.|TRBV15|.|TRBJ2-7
CATSREVRLYEQYF
TGTGCCACCAGCAGAGAGGTACGGCTCTACGAGCAGTACTTC
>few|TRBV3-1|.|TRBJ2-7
CASSQHGSYEQYF
TGTGCCAGCAGCCAACATGGATCCTACGAGCAGTACTTC
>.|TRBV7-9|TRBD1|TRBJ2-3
CASSLTFGTGVLDTQYF
TGTGCCAGCAGCTTAACCTTCGGGACAGGGGTCCTAGATACGCAGTATTTT
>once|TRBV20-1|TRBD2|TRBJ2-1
CSARVVTSGPYNEQFF
TGCAGTGCTAGAGTGGTGACTAGCGGGCCCTACAATGAGCAGTTCTTC
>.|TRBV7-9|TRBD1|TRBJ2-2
CASSLGTGLTGELFF
TGTGCCAGCAGCTTAGGGACAGGGTTGACCGGGGAGCTGTTTTTT
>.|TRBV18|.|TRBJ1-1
CASSPLPGADTEAFF
TGTGCCAGCTCACCCCTCCCAGGGGCGGACACTGAAGCTTTCTTT
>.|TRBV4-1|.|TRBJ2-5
CASSQGGAGETQYF
TGCGCCAGCAGCCAAGGGGGCGCGGGGGAGACCCAGTACTTC
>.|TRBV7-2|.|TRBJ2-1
CASRRIPLYGEQFF
TGTGCCAGCAGGCGGATCCCCCTCTACGGTGAGCAGTTCTTC
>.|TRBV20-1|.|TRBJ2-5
CSAQDSFQETQYF
TGCAGTGCCCAGGACAGTTTCCAAGAGACCCAGTACTTC
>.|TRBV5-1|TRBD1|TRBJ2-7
CASSLVGTGNTEQYF
TGCGCCAGCAGCTTGGTAGGGACAGGGAATACCGAGCAGTACTTC
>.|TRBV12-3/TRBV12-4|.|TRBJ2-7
CASSKPGTLSYEQYF
TGTGCCAGCAGTAAACCCGGGACGTTATCCTACGAGCAGTACTTC
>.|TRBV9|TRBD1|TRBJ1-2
CASRAGQGAFGYTF
TGTGCCAGCAGGGCAGGACAGGGGGCGTTTGGCTACACCTTC
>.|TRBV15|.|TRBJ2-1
CATSRDPGQINEQFF
TGTGCCACCAGCAGAGATCCGGGGCAGATCAATGAGCAGTTCTTC
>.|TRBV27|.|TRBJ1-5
CASTLNGGGNQPQHF
TGTGCCAGCACCTTAAACGGCGGGGGGAATCAGCCCCAGCATTTT
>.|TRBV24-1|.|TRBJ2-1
CATRGQYNEQFF
TGTGCCACCCGAGGACAGTACAATGAGCAGTTCTTC